This T cell receptor (beta chain) was sequenced during a study of T-cell reconstitution after alpha-beta-depleted transplantation in children (dated by TCRdb to 2016 to 2018). For context, the study as a whole: The study quantitatively tracked T-cell immune reconstitution after TCRalphabeta/CD19-depleted allogeneic hematopoietic cell transplantation in children using TCR repertoire profiling.

Summary of the overall study and its limitations: The apparently early alphabetaT-cell count recovery about two months after transplant was reportedly dependent on only several hundred rapidly expanded clones derived from non-depleted graft cells. Over subsequent months, a decline in hyperexpanded clone frequencies was noted, and after one year, T-cell counts and TCRbeta diversity were mostly ascribed to newly produced T cells. The high TCRbeta diversity at day 60 in some patients was ascribed to recipient T cells and intrathymic progenitors that had survived conditioning.

This clonotype has at least ten counts. This clone's antigen is unknown. No per-base quality is available; no much larger clone lies one base away. Library preparation was by PCR. Instrument on record: Illumina HiSeq 2500. TCR library preparation used molecular barcoding, with unique molecular identifiers applied to normalize quantification of the TCRbeta repertoire. Clones were called with MiXCR by TCRdb after fastp trimmed the public reads at Q25, and only in-frame beta chains were retained. Entries that share a CDR3 protein sequence are merged under the most common genes and DNA. This sample is represented by more than 200,000 distinct CDR3 sequences; about a quarter of them were singletons. 2.6% of the sample is taken by the ten largest. The germline V gene yields SGHRS for CDR1 and YFSETQ for CDR2. Taken from cysteine to phenylalanine, the CDR3 has 15 residues. The DNA shown is the 45-base CDR3, in frame from base 1. Here V drops 4 bases and J drops 7 bases, and the junction holds 3 bases not matched to any gene.

The sample's treatment or condition label is to be understood as: allogeneic hematopoietic cell transplantation with graft depleted of TCRalphabeta T cells and CD19 B cells. TCRalphabeta/CD19-depleted allogeneic hematopoietic cell grafts were given to the transplant recipients, all of whom were children. Material: PBMCs, obtained before TCRalphabeta/CD19-depleted stem cell transplant. This chain is built from TRBV5-1 and TRBJ2-1, with 15 middle bases fitting TRBD2. This receptor was identified in a girl aged 2-10 years with Fanconi anemia, due to receive a stem cell transplant. The nucleotide sequence is TGCGCCAGCAGCAGCGGGACTAGCGGGGGGAATGAGCAGTTCTTC. Its translation is CASSSGTSGGNEQFF. The CDR3, completed at both ends by the reference TRBV5-1 and TRBJ2-1 genes, gives the full variable domain KAGVTQTPRYLIKTRGQQVTLSCSPISGHRSVSWYQQTPGQGLQFLFEYFSETQRNKGNFPGRFSGRQFSNSRSEMNVSTLELGDSALYLCASSSGTSGGNEQFFGPGTRLTVL.